What follows are 8 T cell receptor beta chains derived from one specimen sequenced in a study of Ad26.COV2.S vaccination and SARS-CoV-2 variants. Treatment specified: 15 to 20 received Ad26.COV2.S at low or high dose, single or two shots; about five received placebo; per-sample allocation not given. Sampling happened 63 days after the first vaccine or placebo injection. Assay: immunoSEQ multiplex PCR; the TCRdb copy retains only in-frame clones and omits some. The sample consists of 400,000 to 450,000 clones, over 80% of them appearing once. Sequencing used peripheral blood, obtained in a trial of Ad26.COV2.S vaccine versus placebo. These receptors all stem from a person between 18 and 65 years old who received the Ad26.COV2.S COVID-19 vaccine or a placebo.

The chain recombines TRBV11-2 with TRBJ2-1; no reliable D call. The CDR3 has 11 residues. Germline V gene sequence: CDR1 SGHAT, CDR2 FQNNGV. Trimming stripped 1 base from V and 7 bases from J, with 2 bases between. The CDR3 loop reads CASSLGNEQFF. CDR3 sequence (DNA): TGTGCCAGCAGCTTAGGGAATGAGCAGTTCTTC. The full variable domain, completed using reference TRBV11-2 and TRBJ2-1, is EAGVAQSPRYKIIEKRQSVAFWCNPISGHATLYWYQQILGQGPKLLIQFQNNGVVDDSQLPKDRFSAERLKGVDSTLKIQPAKLEDSAVYLCASSLGNEQFFGPGTRLTVL.

CDR3 region: CASSQPGGGDTGELFF. CDR3 DNA sequence: TGTGCCAGCAGCCAACCTGGGGGGGGCGACACCGGGGAGCTGTTTTTT. V usage is TRBV3-1 (or the pseudogene TRBV3-2) and J usage is TRBJ2-2; a weak D match, TRBD2 (7 bases). Germline lookup yields CDR1 LGHDT and CDR2 YNNKEL (reference sequence). The CDR3 totals 16 residues. Deletions cut 2 bases from V and 3 bases from J, with 13 bases between.

The chain has TRBV6-5 and TRBJ1-4; TRBD1 matches 7 bases. The CDR3 is 16 residues long. With V trimmed by 0 bases and J by 7 bases, 8 bases remained unmatched. In germline, CDR1 is MNHEY, CDR2 SVGAGI. DNA for the CDR3: TGTGCCAGCAGTTACTCGACAGGGATGGGTGGTGAAAAACTGTTTTTT. Residues: CASSYSTGMGGEKLFF.

The chain recombines TRBV4-3 with TRBJ2-1, with TRBD1 as a possible D gene (6 bases). V gave up 0 bases and J gave up 4 bases, with 13 bases separating them. Per the germline V gene, CDR1 is LGHNA and CDR2 is YSLEER. CDR3 length: 16 residues. This CDR3 is CASSQDRGLGYNEQFF. The DNA of the CDR3 is TGCGCCAGCAGCCAAGATAGGGGGTTAGGATACAATGAGCAGTTCTTC.

The gene calls are TRBV15 and TRBJ2-7; 9 bases align to TRBD1. The J segment lost 7 bases and the V segment lost 4 bases, leaving 8 bases of the junction unmatched. Looked up from germline, CDR1 is LNHNV and CDR2 is YYDKDF (reference sequence). The CDR3 consists of 14 residues. The CDR3 coding sequence is TGTGCCACCAGCACGCCACACAGGGGGCGGGAGCAGTACTTC. This encodes CATSTPHRGREQYF.

The chain carries TRBV15 and TRBJ2-1, with 7 bases identical to TRBD1. Germline-derived CDR1 and CDR2 are LNHNV and YYDKDF (reference sequence). The CDR3 has 14 amino acids. The V segment lost 0 bases and the J segment 4 bases; nucleotides outside the gene matches: 0. Here the CDR3 DNA reads TGTGCCACCAGCAGAGAGACAGGGTACAATGAGCAGTTCTTC. Amino acid sequence: CATSRETGYNEQFF.

The chain recombines TRBV9 with TRBJ1-1; D possibly corresponds to TRBD1 (6 bases). V lost 3 bases and J 6 bases, leaving 18 bases between the germline ends. Germline CDR1 is SGDLS and CDR2 is YYNGEE. This CDR3 region has 15 residues. The CDR3 nucleotides read TGTGCCAGCAGCGCGTCGGGACACCAGTTATCTGAAGCTTTCTTT. Translated, it gives CASSASGHQLSEAFF.

This chain connects TRBV19 to TRBJ2-1; 8 bases line up with TRBD2. V was clipped by 10 bases and J by 3 bases; unmatched bases: 23. Per the germline V gene, CDR1 is LNHDA and CDR2 is SQIVND (reference sequence). CDR3 length: 19 amino acids. The CDR3 DNA reads TGTGCCACCACGTTTAGTAGCGGGGCCCCTCGGTCCCTCTACAATGAGCAGTTCTTC. Translated, it gives CATTFSSGAPRSLYNEQFF.